One sample yielded the 7 T cell receptor beta chains listed below, sequenced in a study of shared clonotypes between healthy human individuals. The method was immunoSEQ multiplex PCR; TCRdb's version includes in-frame clones alone and lacks a portion of them. The sample records roughly 650,000 clones, almost 97% being singletons. Sequencing used naive CD4+ T cells sorted from blood. The subset here: CD45RA+ positively selected. These TCRs come from a woman in her twenties or thirties in good health.

This clone was detected once. The same CDR3 also results from other DNA sequences found in this sample. This chain links TRBV28 with TRBJ2-7, with 7 bases identical to TRBD1. Germline CDR1 MDHEN, CDR2 SYDVKM. This CDR3 region has 13 residues. The junction had 3 bases not matched to a gene; V was cut back by 6 bases and J by 1 base. The CDR3 sequence is CASSPGQSYEQYF. CDR3 sequence (DNA): TGTGCCAGCAGCCCGGGACAGTCCTACGAGCAGTACTTC.

This CDR3 reads CASSSGRGNTIYF. The CDR3 region has the DNA TGTGCCAGCAGCTCCGGACGGGGAAACACCATATATTTT. V and J are TRBV6-5 and TRBJ1-3; D uncertain. The CDR3 has 13 amino acids. Germline-derived CDR1 and CDR2 are MNHEY and SVGAGI. V was clipped by 6 bases and J by 4 bases, with 10 bases between them.

This clone was observed once. The chain couples TRBV28 to TRBJ1-5; D may be TRBD1 (6 bases). The CDR3 runs to 14 residues. Germline CDR1 is MDHEN and CDR2 is SYDVKM. V was cut by 6 bases and J by 4 bases, with 13 bases left in between. The CDR3 DNA sequence: TGTGCCAGCAGCCGGGACATTGTTAATCAGCCCCAGCATTTT. Amino acid sequence: CASSRDIVNQPQHF. Filled out from reference TRBV28 and TRBJ1-5, the complete variable domain reads DVKVTQSSRYLVKRTGEKVFLECVQDMDHENMFWYRQDPGLGLRLIYFSYDVKMKEKGDIPEGYSVSREKKERFSLILESASTNQTSMYLCASSRDIVNQPQHFGDGTRLSIL.

The genes are TRBV6-5 and TRBJ1-5, with D unresolved. The CDR3 runs to 12 residues. The ends were cut back, 5 bases at V and 0 bases at J, with 2 bases in the middle. Looked up from germline, CDR1 is MNHEY and CDR2 is SVGAGI. CDR3 sequence reads: CASSPSNQPQHF. CDR3 DNA sequence: TGTGCCAGCAGTCCTAGCAATCAGCCCCAGCATTTT.

This chain joins TRBV29-1 and TRBJ2-1; tentatively, D is TRBD2 (5 bases). V lost 7 bases and J 0 bases, leaving 13 bases between the germline ends. This CDR3 has 14 amino acids. CDR1 is SQVTM, CDR2 ANQGSEA, per germline. The DNA for the CDR3 is TGCAGCGCCTTGAAAGGAGGCTCCTACAATGAGCAGTTCTTC. Translation: CSALKGGSYNEQFF.

This clone has a single count. The chain recombines TRBV27 with TRBJ1-5, with D perhaps matching TRBD1 (5 bases). V gave up 5 bases and J gave up 7 bases, with 15 bases separating them. This CDR3 has 14 residues. In germline, CDR1 is MNHEY, CDR2 SMNVEV (reference sequence). The CDR3 protein is CASSRGQGEQPQHF. The CDR3 DNA follows: TGTGCCAGCAGTAGGGGCCAGGGTGAGCAGCCCCAGCATTTT.

The gene calls are TRBV11-3 and TRBJ2-2; D unclear. V dropped 2 bases and J dropped 1 base, with 11 bases sitting between them. The CDR3 extends over 16 amino acids. Germline CDR1 SGHNT, CDR2 YENEEA. The CDR3 DNA follows: TGTGCCAGCAGCTTATTCGGTCAGGAGAACACCGGGGAGCTGTTTTTT. Encoded protein: CASSLFGQENTGELFF.